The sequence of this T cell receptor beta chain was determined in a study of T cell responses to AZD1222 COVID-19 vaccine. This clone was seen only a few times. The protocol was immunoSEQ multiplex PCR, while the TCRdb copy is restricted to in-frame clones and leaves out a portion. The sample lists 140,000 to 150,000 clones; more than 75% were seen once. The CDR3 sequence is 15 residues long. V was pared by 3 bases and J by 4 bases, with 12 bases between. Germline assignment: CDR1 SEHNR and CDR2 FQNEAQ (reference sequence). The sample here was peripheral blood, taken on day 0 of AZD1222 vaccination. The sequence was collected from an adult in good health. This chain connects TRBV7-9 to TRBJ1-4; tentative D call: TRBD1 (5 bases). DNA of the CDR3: TGTGCCAGCAGCTTGCGGGGCGCCGATAATGAAAAACTGTTTTTT. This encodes CASSLRGADNEKLFF.